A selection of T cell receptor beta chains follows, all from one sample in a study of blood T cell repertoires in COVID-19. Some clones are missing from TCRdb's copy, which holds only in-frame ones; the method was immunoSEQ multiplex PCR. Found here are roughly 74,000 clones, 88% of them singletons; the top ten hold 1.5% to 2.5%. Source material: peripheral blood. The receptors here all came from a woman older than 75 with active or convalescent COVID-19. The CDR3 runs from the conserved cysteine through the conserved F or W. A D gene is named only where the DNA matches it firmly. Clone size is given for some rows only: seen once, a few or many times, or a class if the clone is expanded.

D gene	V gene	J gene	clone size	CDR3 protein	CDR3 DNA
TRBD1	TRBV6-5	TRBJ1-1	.	CASSYYGTGNTEAFF	TGTGCCAGCAGTTACTATGGGACAGGGAACACTGAAGCTTTCTTT
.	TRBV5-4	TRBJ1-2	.	CASRTGFLGGYTF	TGTGCCAGCAGGACGGGGTTTTTGGGTGGCTACACCTTC
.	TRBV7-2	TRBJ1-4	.	CASSFGRGREKLFF	TGTGCCAGCAGCTTTGGCAGGGGTCGTGAAAAACTGTTTTTT
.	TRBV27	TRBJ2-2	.	CASSRGNTGELFF	TGTGCCAGCAGTCGGGGGAACACCGGGGAGCTGTTTTTT
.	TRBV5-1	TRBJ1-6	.	CASTLDPNSPLHF	TGCGCCAGCACCCTAGACCCAAATTCACCCCTCCACTTT
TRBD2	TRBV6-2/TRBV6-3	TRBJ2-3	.	CASSFPAGLPLSTDTQYF	TGTGCCAGCAGTTTCCCAGCGGGATTGCCGTTGAGCACAGATACGCAGTATTTT
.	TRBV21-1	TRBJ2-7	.	CASSRQHPSGTGEGEQYF	TGTGCCAGCAGCCGCCAGCACCCCTCCGGGACAGGGGAAGGCGAGCAGTACTTC
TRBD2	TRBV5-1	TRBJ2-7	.	CASSLVEAGGYEQYF	TGCGCCAGCAGCTTGGTGGAAGCGGGGGGCTACGAGCAGTACTTC
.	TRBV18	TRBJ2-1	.	CASSPQGVSNNEQFF	TGTGCCAGCTCACCACAGGGGGTTTCCAACAATGAGCAGTTCTTC
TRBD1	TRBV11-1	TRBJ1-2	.	CASSLAGTGSNGYTF	TGTGCCAGCAGCTTAGCGGGGACAGGGAGTAATGGCTACACCTTC
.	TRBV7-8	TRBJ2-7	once	CASSRTQGYEQYF	TGTGCCAGCAGCCGAACCCAGGGCTACGAGCAGTACTTC
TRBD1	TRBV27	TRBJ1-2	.	CASRNLGTGNGYTF	TGTGCCAGCAGGAACCTTGGGACAGGGAATGGCTACACCTTC
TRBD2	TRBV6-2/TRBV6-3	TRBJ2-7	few	CASSYRGVSANSYEQYF	TGTGCCAGCAGTTACCGGGGGGTTAGCGCGAACTCCTACGAGCAGTACTTC
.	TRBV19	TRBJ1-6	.	CASSPRPGGSPLHF	TGTGCCAGTAGTCCCCGCCCCGGGGGGTCACCCCTCCACTTT
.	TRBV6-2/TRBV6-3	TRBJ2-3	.	CASSYPSADTQYF	TGTGCCAGCAGTTACCCCTCGGCAGATACGCAGTATTTT
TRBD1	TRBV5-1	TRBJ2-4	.	CASSLEGTGYKNIQYF	TGCGCCAGCAGCTTGGAGGGGACAGGCTATAAAAACATTCAGTACTTC
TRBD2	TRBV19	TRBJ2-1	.	CASSIVVAGEDNEQFF	TGTGCCAGTAGTATAGTGGTCGCGGGAGAGGACAATGAGCAGTTCTTC
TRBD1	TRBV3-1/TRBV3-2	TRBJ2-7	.	CASSFPGQSYEQYF	TGTGCCAGCAGCTTCCCGGGACAGTCCTACGAGCAGTACTTC
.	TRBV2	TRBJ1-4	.	CASGREKLFF	TGTGCCAGCGGCAGGGAAAAACTGTTTTTT
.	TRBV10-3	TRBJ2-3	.	CAISPHTDTQYF	TGTGCCATCAGCCCACACACAGATACGCAGTATTTT
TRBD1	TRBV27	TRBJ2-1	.	CASSSSGTGSYNEQFF	TGTGCCAGCAGTTCTTCCGGGACAGGATCCTACAATGAGCAGTTCTTC
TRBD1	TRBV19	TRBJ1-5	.	CATDAGGSNQPQHF	TGTGCCACAGACGCAGGGGGAAGCAATCAGCCCCAGCATTTT
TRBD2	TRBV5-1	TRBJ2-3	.	CASSLLDSGTTDTQYF	TGCGCCAGCAGCTTGCTAGATAGCGGGACCACAGATACGCAGTATTTT
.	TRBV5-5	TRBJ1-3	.	CASSLRGATGNTIYF	TGTGCCAGCAGCTTACGGGGAGCTACTGGAAACACCATATATTTT
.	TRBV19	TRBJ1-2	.	CASYRSGNYGYTF	TGTGCCAGTTACAGATCGGGAAACTATGGCTACACCTTC
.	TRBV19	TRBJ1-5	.	CASSRLQQGGVNQPQHF	TGTGCCAGTAGCCGCCTCCAGCAGGGCGGAGTCAATCAGCCCCAGCATTTT
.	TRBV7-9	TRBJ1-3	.	CASSLVAGRTDTIYF	TGTGCCAGCAGCTTAGTGGCAGGGAGGACGGACACCATATATTTT
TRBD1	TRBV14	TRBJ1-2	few	CASSLGTGAYGYTF	TGTGCCAGCAGCCTGGGGACAGGGGCGTATGGCTACACCTTC
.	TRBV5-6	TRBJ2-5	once	CASSSIGQETQYF	TGTGCCAGCAGTAGCATTGGGCAAGAGACCCAGTACTTC
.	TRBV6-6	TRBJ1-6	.	CASSYSPNSPLHF	TGTGCCAGCAGTTACTCCCCGAATTCACCCCTCCACTTT
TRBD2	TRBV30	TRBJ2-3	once	CAWSRSGASTDTQYF	TGTGCCTGGAGTCGCAGCGGGGCTAGCACAGATACGCAGTATTTT
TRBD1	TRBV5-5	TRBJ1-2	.	CASSLSGTGGNGYTF	TGTGCCAGCAGCTTGTCCGGGACAGGGGGAAACGGCTACACCTTC
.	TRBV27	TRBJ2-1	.	CASSLSVGVTEQFF	TGTGCCAGCAGTTTATCGGTAGGAGTCACTGAGCAGTTCTTC
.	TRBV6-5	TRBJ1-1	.	CASSYSFGKNEAFF	TGTGCCAGCAGTTACTCGTTCGGGAAAAATGAAGCTTTCTTT
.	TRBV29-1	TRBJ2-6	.	CSVPGSFRSDNVLTF	TGCAGCGTTCCTGGGAGCTTTAGAAGTGACAACGTCCTGACTTTC
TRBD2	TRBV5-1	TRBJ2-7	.	CASSLGEGRGQYF	TGCGCCAGCAGCTTGGGGGAGGGCCGCGGGCAGTACTTC
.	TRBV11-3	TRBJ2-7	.	CASSLGPGGRSYEQYF	TGTGCCAGCAGCTTGGGCCCGGGTGGGAGGTCCTACGAGCAGTACTTC
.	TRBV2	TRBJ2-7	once	CASRKEAGTYEQYF	TGTGCCAGCAGAAAGGAGGCGGGAACCTACGAGCAGTACTTC
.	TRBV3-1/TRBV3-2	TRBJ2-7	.	CASSQERSSYEQYF	TGTGCCAGCAGCCAAGAAAGGAGCTCCTACGAGCAGTACTTC
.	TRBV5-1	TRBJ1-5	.	CASSLTGWEPQHF	TGCGCCAGCAGCTTGACAGGGTGGGAGCCCCAGCATTTT
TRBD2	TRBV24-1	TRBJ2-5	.	CATSEPTSGGKETQYF	TGTGCCACCAGTGAGCCGACTAGCGGGGGGAAAGAGACCCAGTACTTC
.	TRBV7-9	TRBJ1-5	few	CASSPPGGWPQHF	TGTGCCAGCAGCCCACCGGGGGGTTGGCCCCAGCATTTT
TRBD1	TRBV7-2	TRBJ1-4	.	CASRVGTGVRSEKLFF	TGTGCCAGCAGGGTGGGGACAGGGGTACGAAGTGAAAAACTGTTTTTT
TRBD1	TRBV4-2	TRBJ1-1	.	CASSQAGGNTEAFF	TGTGCCAGCAGCCAAGCAGGGGGCAACACTGAAGCTTTCTTT
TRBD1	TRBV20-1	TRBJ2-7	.	CSASWTGNEQYF	TGCAGTGCTAGTTGGACAGGTAACGAGCAGTACTTC
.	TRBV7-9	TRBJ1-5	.	CASSPGGAADLPQHF	TGTGCCAGCAGCCCCGGGGGAGCAGCTGACCTTCCCCAGCATTTT
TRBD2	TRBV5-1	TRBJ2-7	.	CASSLVALGRAAYEQYF	TGCGCCAGCAGCTTGGTTGCCCTTGGGAGGGCTGCCTACGAGCAGTACTTC
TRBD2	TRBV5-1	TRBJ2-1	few	CASSPLAGTYNEQFF	TGCGCCAGCAGCCCTCTAGCGGGAACCTACAATGAGCAGTTCTTC
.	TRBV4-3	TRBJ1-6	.	CASSQDIGQSFSPLHF	TGCGCCAGCAGCCAAGATATCGGACAGAGTTTTTCCCCCCTCCACTTT